Listed here are 4 T cell receptor beta chains from one sample, sequenced in a study of blood T cell repertoires in COVID-19. Assay: immunoSEQ multiplex PCR; the TCRdb copy retains only in-frame clones and omits some. The repertoire holds 100,000 to 120,000 clones, with more than 80% as singletons. Material: peripheral blood. The receptors derive from an older woman with COVID-19, enrolled during active disease.

J is TRBJ1-2 and V is TRBV11-3; the D is unclear. Germline-derived CDR1 and CDR2 are SGHNT and YENEEA. The V gene lost 2 bases and the J gene lost 8 bases, with 12 bases spanning the gap. The CDR3 is 13 residues long. CDR3 residues: CASSLKARRGYTF. DNA of the CDR3: TGTGCCAGCAGCTTAAAGGCGCGGAGAGGCTACACCTTC.

This chain connects TRBV20-1 to TRBJ2-7, with TRBD2 matching 7 bases. In germline, CDR1 is DFQATT, CDR2 SNEGSKA (reference sequence). The V gene end was trimmed by 3 bases and the J gene end by 2 bases; junction bases not matched to a gene: 7. The CDR3 consists of 14 residues. Here the CDR3 DNA reads TGCAGTGCTAGTACGCGGGAGAGGCCCTACGAGCAGTACTTC. Its translation is CSASTRERPYEQYF.

The chain uses TRBV6-5 and TRBJ1-6, with 8 bases matching TRBD1. With V trimmed by 7 bases and J by 7 bases, 3 bases remained unmatched. The CDR3 runs to 13 residues. The germline CDR1 and CDR2 sequences are MNHEY and SVGAGI. CDR3 sequence reads: CASTRGQNSPLHF. The CDR3 bases are TGTGCCAGCACCAGGGGGCAAAATTCACCCCTCCACTTT.

The rearrangement links TRBV19 to TRBJ2-5; possibly TRBD2 for D (5 bases). This CDR3 is 12 amino acids long. CDR1 is LNHDA, CDR2 SQIVND, per germline (reference sequence). The V and J ends lost 11 bases and 1 base respectively, with 11 bases between them. CDR3 coding DNA: TGTGCCTCCCGCGGGCCCCAAGAGACCCAGTACTTC. It yields the protein CASRGPQETQYF.